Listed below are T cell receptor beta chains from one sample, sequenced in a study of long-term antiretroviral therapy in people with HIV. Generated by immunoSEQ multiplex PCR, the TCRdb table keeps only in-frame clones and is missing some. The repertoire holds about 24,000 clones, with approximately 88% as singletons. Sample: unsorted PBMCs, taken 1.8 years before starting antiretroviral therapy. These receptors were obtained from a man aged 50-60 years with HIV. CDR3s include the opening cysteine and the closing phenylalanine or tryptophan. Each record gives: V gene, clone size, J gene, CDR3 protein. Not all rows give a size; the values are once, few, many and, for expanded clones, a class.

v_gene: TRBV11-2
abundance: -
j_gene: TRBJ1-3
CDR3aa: CASSYWTANAGNTIYF

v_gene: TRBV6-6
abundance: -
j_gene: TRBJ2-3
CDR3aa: CASGTAGSGDTQYF

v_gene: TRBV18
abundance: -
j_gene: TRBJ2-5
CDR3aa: CASSPQTGNQETQYF

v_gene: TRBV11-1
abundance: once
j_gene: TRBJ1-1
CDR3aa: CASSFHPQGINTEAFF

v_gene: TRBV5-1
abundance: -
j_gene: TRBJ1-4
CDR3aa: CASSLEGTGEGEKLFF

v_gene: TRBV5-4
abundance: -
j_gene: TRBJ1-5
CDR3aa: CASSSGTEGQPQHF

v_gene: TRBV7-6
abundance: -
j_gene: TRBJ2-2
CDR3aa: CASTPVGLAGDAEANTGELFF

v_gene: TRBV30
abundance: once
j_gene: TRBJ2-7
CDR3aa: CAWSVFDNRGYEQYF

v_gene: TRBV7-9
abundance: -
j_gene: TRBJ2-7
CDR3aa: CASSFLLAGGTYEQYF

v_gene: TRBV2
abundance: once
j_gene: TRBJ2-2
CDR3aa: CASRRLAAVGELFF

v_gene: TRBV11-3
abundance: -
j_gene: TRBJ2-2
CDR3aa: CASSQSGGTGELFF

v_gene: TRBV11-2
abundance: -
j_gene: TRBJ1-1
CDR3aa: CASSVETGGPTEAFF

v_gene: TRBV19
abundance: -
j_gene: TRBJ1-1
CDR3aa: CASSIRPLGEAFF

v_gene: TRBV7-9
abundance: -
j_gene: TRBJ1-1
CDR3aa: CASSLSRLISSNTEAFF

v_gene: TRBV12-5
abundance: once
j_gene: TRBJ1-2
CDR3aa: CASGSTGVDGYTF

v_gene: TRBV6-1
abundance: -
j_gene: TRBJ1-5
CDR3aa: CASSEGGQGASQPQHF

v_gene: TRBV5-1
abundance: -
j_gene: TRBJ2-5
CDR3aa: CASSPMTSGSYQETQYF

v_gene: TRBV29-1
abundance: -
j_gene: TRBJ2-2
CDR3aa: CSVVRSGANTGELFF

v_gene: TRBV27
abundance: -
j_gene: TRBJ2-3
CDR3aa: CASSFRRVTDTQYF

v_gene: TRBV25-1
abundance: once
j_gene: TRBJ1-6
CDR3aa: CASRSVQGSYNSPLHF

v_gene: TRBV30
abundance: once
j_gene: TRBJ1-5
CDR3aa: CAWNQQGFDQPQHF

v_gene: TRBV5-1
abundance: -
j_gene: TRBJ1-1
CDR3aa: CASRLPGTANTEAFF

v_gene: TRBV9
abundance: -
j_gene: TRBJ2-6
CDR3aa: CASSGTVGANVLTF

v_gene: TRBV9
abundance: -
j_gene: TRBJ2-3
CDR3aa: CASSDARTATDTQYF

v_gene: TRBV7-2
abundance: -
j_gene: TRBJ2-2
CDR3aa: CASSLVWDRELFF

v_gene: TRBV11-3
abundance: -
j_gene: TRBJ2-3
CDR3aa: CASSPSGDTQYF

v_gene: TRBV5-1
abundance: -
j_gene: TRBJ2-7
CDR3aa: CASSLWTSGNYEQYF

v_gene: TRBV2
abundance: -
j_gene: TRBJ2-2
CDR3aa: CASSGSGRALGELFF

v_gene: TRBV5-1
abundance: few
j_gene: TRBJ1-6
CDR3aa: CASSLEGGNSPLHF

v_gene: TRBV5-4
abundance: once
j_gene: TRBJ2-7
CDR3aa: CASSLRGLAAYEQYF

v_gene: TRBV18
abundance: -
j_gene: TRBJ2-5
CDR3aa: CASSLRDSGVGQETQYF

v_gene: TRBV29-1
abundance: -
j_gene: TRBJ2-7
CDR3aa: CSVEGYPTDEQYF

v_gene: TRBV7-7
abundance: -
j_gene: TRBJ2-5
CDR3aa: CASSLSNRESIQYF

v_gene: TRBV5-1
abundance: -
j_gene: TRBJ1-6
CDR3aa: CASSHRQDNSPLHF

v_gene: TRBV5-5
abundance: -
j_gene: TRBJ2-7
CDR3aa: CASTRAGQQSSYEQYF

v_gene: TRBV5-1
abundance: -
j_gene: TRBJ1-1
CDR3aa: CASSLATGQMNTEAFF

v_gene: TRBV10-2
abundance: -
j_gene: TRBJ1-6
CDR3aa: CASSEVGRYSPLHF

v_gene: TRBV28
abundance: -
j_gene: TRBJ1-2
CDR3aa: CASSRLGQGGFYGYTF

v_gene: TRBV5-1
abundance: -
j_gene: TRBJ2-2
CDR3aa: CASRTLLAGDGELFF

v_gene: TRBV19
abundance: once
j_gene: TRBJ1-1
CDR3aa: CASSIPGTGVLEAFF

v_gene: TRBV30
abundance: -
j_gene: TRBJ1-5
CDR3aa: CAWSGQTNQPQHF

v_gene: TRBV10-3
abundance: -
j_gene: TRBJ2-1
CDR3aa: CAISGGTGHNEQFF

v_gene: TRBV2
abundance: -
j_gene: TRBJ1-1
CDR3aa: CASRGQAGTEAFF

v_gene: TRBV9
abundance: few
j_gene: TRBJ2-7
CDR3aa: CASSGDSRGYEQYF

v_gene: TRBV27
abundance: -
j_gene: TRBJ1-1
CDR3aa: CATGVGTEAFF

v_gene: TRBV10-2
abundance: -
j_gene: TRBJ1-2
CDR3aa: CASSGPTGNYGYTF

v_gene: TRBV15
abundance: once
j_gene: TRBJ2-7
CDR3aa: CATSRGTSGFYEQYF

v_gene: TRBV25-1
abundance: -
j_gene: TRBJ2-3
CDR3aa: CASSTVDTYTDTQYF

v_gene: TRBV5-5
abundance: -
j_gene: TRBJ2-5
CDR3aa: CASRAGRMQWPQYF

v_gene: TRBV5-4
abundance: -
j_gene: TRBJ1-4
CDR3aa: CASSSKQSSGAANEKLFF

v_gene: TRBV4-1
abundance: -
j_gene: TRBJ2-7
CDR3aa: CASSQESRAYEQYF

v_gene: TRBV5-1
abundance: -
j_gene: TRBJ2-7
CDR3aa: CASSQEGDYEQYF

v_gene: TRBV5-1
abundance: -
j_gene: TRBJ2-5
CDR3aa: CASSLSPTGGEETQYF

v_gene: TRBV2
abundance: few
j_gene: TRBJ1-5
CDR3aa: CASSEGPRPQHF

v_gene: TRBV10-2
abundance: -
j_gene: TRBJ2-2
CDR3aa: CASSYLYRDRAGELFF

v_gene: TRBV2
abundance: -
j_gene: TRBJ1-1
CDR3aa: CASRGNMNTEAFF

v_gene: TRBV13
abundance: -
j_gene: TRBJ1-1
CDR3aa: CASRRATQRGAFF

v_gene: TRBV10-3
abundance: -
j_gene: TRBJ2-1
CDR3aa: CAISGPSGGAANEQFF

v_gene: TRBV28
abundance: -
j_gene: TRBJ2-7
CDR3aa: CATQTPDGTYEQYF

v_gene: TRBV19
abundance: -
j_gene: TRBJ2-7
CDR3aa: CASSGYPRDSSYEQYF